One TCR beta chain is described in this entry. The antigen is unknown. The data derive from a study of metastatic and nonmetastatic thyroid tumors. Study details: Across blood and tumor or nodule tissue, repertoires from malignant and benign thyroid patients were compared with one another.

Original handling: What underpinned the distant-metastasis classifier for papillary thyroid cancer was the set of CDR3 differences across clinicopathological groups. With MiXCR, TCRdb reprocessed the PCR reads. These V and J calls originate from TCRdb's pipeline instead of the authors' own analysis. The sample shows about 47,000 clones, around 23% of them seen only once. Trimming pared 4 bases from V and 4 bases from J, leaving 15 bases between. This CDR3 has 15 amino acids. CDR1 is SGHVS and CDR2 is FQNEAQ in the germline V gene. Before thyroid surgery, none of the patients had received any treatment. Notes on the study in general: In blood and tumor, TCR beta diversity was reportedly significantly higher in malignant thyroid tumors than in benign nodules.

Sequencing input: blood. The chain joins TRBV7-8 to TRBJ2-3; weak D call: TRBD2 (5 bases). The TCR originated in a male donor with papillary thyroid cancer or a benign thyroid nodule (not recorded which). Some clones in this sample may be carry-over from other donors' samples. The CDR3 sequence: CASSYRLSIADTQYF. The DNA for the CDR3 is TGTGCCAGCAGCTATCGACTATCGATTGCAGATACGCAGTATTTT.